This T cell receptor beta chain is drawn from a study of T-cell memory formation after mild COVID-19. Findings of the study overall: Contracting clones localized mainly to CM and EM when CD4+ and mainly to EMRA when CD8+.

From germline, CDR1 is LGHDT and CDR2 YNNKEL (reference sequence). The CDR3 sequence is 15 residues long. V shed 3 bases, J shed 2 bases, and the junction held 6 bases outside the gene matches. A single record per CDR3 protein comes from TCRdb applying MiXCR to the 5' RACE reads. The sample carries some 190,000 distinct CDR3 sequences, 16% recorded once. Regarding this clonotype: The antigen is not known.

This receptor was taken from an adult woman who had mild COVID-19 (a few samples of this study predate the infection). Cell type and time point are not known. V gene TRBV3-1 combines with J gene TRBJ1-2, with 7 bases aligning to TRBD1. The sample comprised PBMCs or a T cell subset sorted from them (not recorded which). Here the CDR3 reads CASSQAQGRNYGYTF. The CDR3 DNA follows: TGTGCCAGCAGCCAGGCACAGGGGAGAAACTATGGCTACACCTTC.